These 30 T cell receptor beta chains share one sample of origin, sequenced in a study of blood T cell repertoires in COVID-19. Only in-frame clones appear in the TCRdb table, and some are missing; sequencing was by immunoSEQ multiplex PCR. The table has approximately 380,000 clones, about 88% seen once. Sample: PBMCs or T cells enriched from blood (not recorded which). The receptor set was obtained from a woman aged 18-29 years who had recovered from COVID-19.

V gene TRBV27 combines with J gene TRBJ2-7, with a weak D call TRBD1 (8 bases). Germline V gene data show CDR1 as MNHEY and CDR2 as SMNVEV (reference sequence). The CDR3 consists of 19 residues. V shed 0 bases and J shed 4 bases, with 25 bases lying between them. Here the CDR3 reads CASSLSGTGAGRARYEQYF. CDR3 nucleotides: TGTGCCAGCAGTTTATCCGGGACAGGCGCTGGGAGGGCTCGGTACGAGCAGTACTTC.

This clone came up once. The rearrangement uses TRBV7-9 and TRBJ2-3, with TRBD2 matching 8 bases. Per the germline V gene, CDR1 is SEHNR and CDR2 is FQNEAQ (reference sequence). This CDR3 is built from 16 residues. The junction had 7 bases not matched to a gene; V was cut back by 2 bases and J by 3 bases. CDR3 in amino acids: CASSLPPGLETDTQYF. CDR3 in DNA: TGTGCCAGCAGCTTACCCCCGGGACTAGAGACAGATACGCAGTATTTT.

The chain employs TRBV10-3 and TRBJ1-5; D is possibly TRBD1 (6 bases). Looked up from germline, CDR1 is ENHRY and CDR2 is SYGVKD. CDR3 length equals 15 residues. The V end lost 2 bases, the J end lost 8 bases, and 16 bases lay between the germline ends. The CDR3 sequence: CAISETWTDREPQHF. The CDR3 nucleotides read TGTGCCATCAGTGAGACTTGGACGGACAGAGAGCCCCAGCATTTT.

The CDR3 coding sequence is TGTGCCAGCAGCCGCCGGGACAGGGGCTACGAGCAGTACTTC. Protein product: CASSRRDRGYEQYF. This sequence joins TRBV7-9 and TRBJ2-7, with 10 positions matching TRBD1. CDR3 length: 14 amino acids. Germline lookup yields CDR1 SEHNR and CDR2 FQNEAQ (reference sequence). Trimming removed 5 bases from V and 3 bases from J; junction bases left unmatched: 4. Together with reference TRBV7-9 and TRBJ2-7, the CDR3 gives the full variable domain: DTGVSQNPRHKITKRGQNVTFRCDPISEHNRLYWYRQTLGQGPEFLTYFQNEAQLEKSRLLSDRFSAERPKGSFSTLEIQRTEQGDSAMYLCASSRRDRGYEQYFGPGTRLTVT.

The CDR3 nucleotides read TGTGCCAGCAGGGGCGGGGGGGTCTCCTACAATGAGCAGTTCTTC. Translation gives CASRGGGVSYNEQFF. The chain has TRBV27 and TRBJ2-1; 9 nucleotides align to TRBD2. Germline CDR1 MNHEY, CDR2 SMNVEV (reference sequence). J was trimmed by 0 bases and V by 6 bases; bases with no gene match: 3. The CDR3 totals 15 residues.

As regards this clone: At one of its ends the junction is not consistent with the germline gene, which may arise from a read error. The chain employs TRBV5-1 and TRBJ2-1; D possibly corresponds to TRBD2 (6 bases). Germline V lookup: CDR1 SGHRS, CDR2 YFSETQ. This CDR3 has 14 residues. CDR3 in DNA: TGCGCCAGCAGCAAGGGACTCTCCCACAATGAGCAGTTCTTC. Translation gives CASSKGLSHNEQFF.

This clone was detected only a few times. The chain carries TRBV4-1 and TRBJ1-2, with D uncertain. With 0 bases removed from V and 7 bases from J, the gap between germline ends came to 9 bases. Germline loops: CDR1 MGHRA, CDR2 YSYEKL. This CDR3 has 13 residues. CDR3 sequence reads: CASSQDRDLGYTF. CDR3 in DNA: TGCGCCAGCAGCCAAGATCGCGATCTTGGCTACACCTTC.

The genes are TRBV7-9 and TRBJ1-3, with a tentative D call TRBD1 (6 bases). The CDR3 totals 15 residues. Germline V gene data show CDR1 as SEHNR and CDR2 as FQNEAQ (reference sequence). The germline V and J ends were trimmed by 4 bases and 3 bases, with 13 bases remaining between them. CDR3 loop: CASSSRQVYGNTIYF. The CDR3 DNA sequence: TGTGCCAGCAGCTCGAGACAGGTTTATGGAAACACCATATATTTT.

The chain carries TRBV2 and TRBJ1-6; 8 nucleotides line up with TRBD1. Germline lookup yields CDR1 SNHLY and CDR2 FYNNEI. V shed 6 bases, J shed 10 bases, and the junction held 8 bases outside the gene matches. The CDR3 has 14 amino acids. CDR3 bases: TGTGCCAGCAGAGTACAGGGGGAACTCTCACCCCTCCACTTT. Amino acids: CASRVQGELSPLHF.

In the case of this clone: Other nucleotide sequences in the sample specify the same CDR3. The V and J genes are TRBV6-5 and TRBJ2-7; 7 bases map to TRBD2. The germline V gene encodes CDR1 MNHEY and CDR2 SVGAGI. The CDR3 sequence is 14 residues long. The V and J ends lost 0 bases and 4 bases, in that order; junction bases with no gene match: 3. CDR3 amino acids: CASSYSTGGYEQYF. The CDR3 region has the DNA TGTGCCAGCAGTTACTCTACGGGGGGTTACGAGCAGTACTTC.

J is TRBJ2-7 and V is TRBV6-1; tentatively, D is TRBD2 (5 bases). The length of the CDR3 is 14 residues. The germline V and J ends were trimmed by 3 bases and 0 bases, with 9 bases remaining between them. Germline CDR1 reads MNHNS; CDR2 reads SASEGT. The CDR3 bases are TGTGCCAGCAGTGATAGGAGGAGCTCCTACGAGCAGTACTTC. As protein: CASSDRRSSYEQYF.

In regard to this clone: The sample carries other DNA sequences with the same CDR3. The gene calls are TRBV27 and TRBJ1-3, with D unresolved. CDR1 and CDR2 (germline): MNHEY, SMNVEV (reference sequence). Trimming removed 1 base at V and 0 bases at J, with 7 bases between. CDR3 length: 15 amino acids. DNA of the CDR3: TGTGCCAGCAGTTTATTCCCCAGCTCTGGAAACACCATATATTTT. It is translated as CASSLFPSSGNTIYF.

The rearrangement uses TRBV29-1 and TRBJ1-2; 7 positions match TRBD1. The junction had 5 bases not matched to a gene; V was cut back by 6 bases and J by 4 bases. The length of the CDR3 is 12 residues. Per the germline V gene, CDR1 is SQVTM and CDR2 is ANQGSEA. CDR3 sequence reads: CSVRDSLYGYTF. CDR3 bases: TGCAGCGTGAGGGACAGTCTCTATGGCTACACCTTC. The entire variable domain, with the rest obtained from reference TRBV29-1 and TRBJ1-2, is as follows: SAVISQKPSRDICQRGTSLTIQCQVDSQVTMMFWYRQQPGQSLTLIATANQGSEATYESGFVIDKFPISRPNLTFSTLTVSNMSPEDSSIYLCSVRDSLYGYTFGSGTRLTVV.

V is TRBV6-5 and J is TRBJ1-5; the D is unclear. The V and J ends lost 4 bases and 6 bases respectively, with 16 bases between them. CDR1 MNHEY and CDR2 SVGAGI come from the germline V gene. This CDR3 is 15 amino acids long. The DNA of the CDR3 is TGTGCCAGCAGTTTCGACTCAAATACGCGTCAGCCCCAGCATTTT. Protein sequence: CASSFDSNTRQPQHF.

J is TRBJ1-1 and V is TRBV12-3 or TRBV12-4; the D gene is possibly TRBD1 (5 bases). V dropped 5 bases and J dropped 4 bases, with 8 bases sitting between them. The CDR3 covers 12 residues. The chain's CDR3 is CASSRGRTEAFF. The CDR3 coding sequence is TGTGCCAGCAGTAGGGGCCGCACTGAAGCTTTCTTT.

The chain carries TRBV5-4 and TRBJ2-7; D is perhaps TRBD1 (6 bases). Germline values: CDR1 SGHNT, CDR2 YYREEE (reference sequence). V shed 4 bases and J shed 3 bases, with 14 bases lying between them. The CDR3 runs 14 residues. In nucleotides, the CDR3 is TGTGCCAGCAGCCGACACCCGGACAGCTACGAGCAGTACTTC. It specifies CASSRHPDSYEQYF.

The chain employs TRBV19 and TRBJ2-1, with D maybe TRBD1 (5 bases). This CDR3 contains 14 residues. Looked up from germline, CDR1 is LNHDA and CDR2 is SQIVND (reference sequence). The germline V and J ends were trimmed by 2 bases and 1 base, with 6 bases remaining between them. CDR3 loop: CASSIRGSYNEQFF. In nucleotides, the CDR3 is TGTGCCAGTAGTATAAGGGGTTCCTACAATGAGCAGTTCTTC.

The chain recombines TRBV28 with TRBJ1-1, with TRBD1 identical over 8 bases. With V trimmed by 3 bases and J by 4 bases, 10 bases remained unmatched. This CDR3 spans 16 amino acids. Per germline, CDR1 MDHEN and CDR2 SYDVKM. In DNA, the CDR3 is TGTGCCAGCAGTTTTGACAGGGGCAGCGGAAGCACTGAAGCTTTCTTT. Residues: CASSFDRGSGSTEAFF.

On this clone itself: Other DNA sequences in this sample translate to the same CDR3. The rearrangement links TRBV4-2 to TRBJ1-5; D perhaps matches TRBD1 (6 bases). CDR1 and CDR2 from the germline V gene are LGHNA and YNFKEQ. The CDR3 has 13 amino acids. Trimming stripped 3 bases from V and 5 bases from J, with 8 bases between. CDR3 nucleotide sequence: TGTGCCAGCAGCCAGGACAGTTATCAGCCCCAGCATTTT. This translates into CASSQDSYQPQHF.

The rearrangement uses TRBV7-2 and TRBJ1-6; D remains ambiguous. The CDR3 is 19 residues long. CDR1 and CDR2 (germline): SGHTA, FQGNSA. V was clipped by 2 bases and J by 0 bases, with 17 bases between them. The CDR3 loop is CASSLREKGGSSYNSPLHF. The CDR3 DNA sequence: TGTGCCAGCAGCTTAAGGGAAAAGGGCGGGAGCTCCTATAATTCACCCCTCCACTTT.

This clone was observed once. The genes are TRBV10-3 and TRBJ1-1, with 9 bases identical to TRBD1. From germline, CDR1 is ENHRY and CDR2 SYGVKD. After removal of 7 bases from V and 2 bases from J, the junction contained 5 bases not matched to a gene. The CDR3 spans 14 residues. The CDR3 loop is CAINEQGANTEAFF. CDR3 bases: TGTGCCATCAATGAACAGGGGGCCAACACTGAAGCTTTCTTT.

The rearrangement uses TRBV10-1 and TRBJ2-7; a weak D match, TRBD1 (5 bases). CDR1 is WNHNN and CDR2 is SYGVQD in the germline V gene (reference sequence). The CDR3 covers 15 residues. Deletions cut 6 bases from V and 2 bases from J, with 17 bases between. CDR3 in DNA: TGCGCCAGCAGATTTCAGGGTCGTGAGCCCTACGAGCAGTACTTC. Amino acids: CASRFQGREPYEQYF.

The chain carries TRBV6-5 and TRBJ1-5, with D unresolved. The CDR3 loop spans 14 amino acids. Between the trimmed V and J ends, which lost 3 bases and 0 bases, there was a span of 6 bases. From germline, CDR1 is MNHEY and CDR2 SVGAGI. In nucleotides, the CDR3 is TGTGCCAGCAGTTATGTGGCTAGCAATCAGCCCCAGCATTTT. This codes for CASSYVASNQPQHF.

Points on this clone: This sample also contains other DNA sequences that code for the same CDR3. The CDR3, as DNA: TGTGCCAGCAGCCCGACTAGCGGGGGATTGAATGAGCAGTTCTTC. Translation: CASSPTSGGLNEQFF. V is TRBV7-9 and J is TRBJ2-1, with TRBD2 identical over 12 bases. Germline lookup yields CDR1 SEHNR and CDR2 FQNEAQ (reference sequence). V shed 5 bases, J shed 7 bases, and the junction held 6 bases outside the gene matches. The length of the CDR3 is 15 residues.

V usage is TRBV5-1 and J usage is TRBJ2-2; 11 bases line up with TRBD1. The CDR3 has 17 amino acids. Unmatched junction bases numbered 10, after V lost 4 bases and J lost 5 bases. Germline V lookup: CDR1 SGHRS, CDR2 YFSETQ. CDR3 in DNA: TGCGCCAGCAGCCCCCTAGGACAGGGGGCGGAAACCGGGGAGCTGTTTTTT. This sequence encodes CASSPLGQGAETGELFF.

This chain uses TRBV30 with TRBJ2-2, with 8 nucleotides matching TRBD2. The length of the CDR3 is 14 residues. CDR1 GTSNPN and CDR2 SVGIG come from the germline V gene (reference sequence). With 8 bases clipped from V and 7 bases from J, the junction kept 12 bases outside the gene matches. The CDR3 DNA follows: TGTGCCGGGGACCTAGCGGGTCTCGGCGGGGAGCTGTTTTTT. Protein sequence: CAGDLAGLGGELFF.

This chain joins TRBV7-3 and TRBJ2-1; 10 nucleotides line up with TRBD1. In germline, CDR1 is SGHTA, CDR2 FQGTGA. The CDR3 is made up of 16 amino acids. The V gene end was trimmed by 1 base and the J gene end by 1 base; junction bases not matched to a gene: 1. The CDR3 loop is CASSLMDRGSYNEQFF. CDR3 DNA: TGTGCCAGCAGCTTAATGGACAGGGGGTCCTACAATGAGCAGTTCTTC.

This chain joins TRBV7-9 and TRBJ1-6; 10 positions match TRBD1. V shed 6 bases, J shed 4 bases, and the junction held 3 bases outside the gene matches. Germline V lookup: CDR1 SEHNR, CDR2 FQNEAQ (reference sequence). CDR3 size: 15 residues. The CDR3 coding sequence is TGTGCCAGCAGAGGGACAGGGGATTATAATTCACCCCTCCACTTT. As protein: CASRGTGDYNSPLHF.

This chain links TRBV7-2 with TRBJ2-5; 10 bases map to TRBD1. From germline, CDR1 is SGHTA and CDR2 FQGNSA. CDR3 length: 14 residues. Trimming cost V 7 bases and J 5 bases; bases outside gene matches: 7. This CDR3 is CASIQTGGPETQYF. CDR3 nucleotide sequence: TGTGCCAGCATCCAGACAGGGGGCCCGGAGACCCAGTACTTC.

This chain connects TRBV18 to TRBJ1-2, with 8 bases aligning to TRBD1. CDR1 and CDR2 (germline): KGHSH, LQKENI. The CDR3 covers 13 residues. The ends lost 1 base at V and 8 bases at J; junction bases unmatched: 3. This CDR3 is CASSPRQGQGYTF. The CDR3 coding sequence is TGTGCCAGCTCACCACGACAGGGGCAAGGCTACACCTTC.